Following are 23 T cell receptor beta chains from one sample sequenced in a study of T cell changes during pregnancy in multiple sclerosis. The method was immunoSEQ multiplex PCR; TCRdb's version includes in-frame clones alone and lacks a portion of them. The data contain 70,000 to 100,000 clones, 80% to 95% of them seen just once; the ten biggest clones take up more than 0.9%. Material: peripheral blood, obtained in the first trimester of pregnancy. These receptor sequences come from a female donor with multiple sclerosis, enrolled in a pregnancy study.

The CDR3 nucleotides are TGTGCCAGCAGTTCGGATCCCAGCAGGACTGAAGCTTTCTTT. The encoded protein is CASSSDPSRTEAFF. This sequence joins TRBV6-6 and TRBJ1-1; D gene unclear. The CDR3 has 14 amino acids. The germline gives CDR1 MNHNY, CDR2 SVGAGI (reference sequence). The ends were cut back, 4 bases at V and 5 bases at J, with 14 bases in the middle.

The V gene is TRBV18, the J gene TRBJ1-1, with D uncertain. This CDR3 contains 13 residues. Germline CDR1 and CDR2: KGHSH and LQKENI. Trimming removed 2 bases from V and 3 bases from J, with 7 bases in between. CDR3 amino acids: CASSPTTHTEAFF. DNA of the CDR3: TGTGCCAGCTCACCAACAACCCACACTGAAGCTTTCTTT.

The chain carries TRBV7-2 and TRBJ1-5, with D maybe TRBD1 (5 bases). This CDR3 is built from 15 residues. Trimming shortened V by 2 bases and J by 3 bases, and 11 bases separated the two germline ends. Germline CDR1 SGHTA, CDR2 FQGNSA. The CDR3, as DNA: TGTGCCAGCAGCTTAACTTCAGGGAACAATCAGCCCCAGCATTTT. It encodes CASSLTSGNNQPQHF.

The V call is TRBV7-3, the J call TRBJ2-2, with TRBD1 identical over 7 bases. Trimming removed 5 bases from V and 4 bases from J; junction bases left unmatched: 19. Per the germline V gene, CDR1 is SGHTA and CDR2 is FQGTGA. CDR3 length: 19 residues. The CDR3 DNA follows: TGTGCCAGCAGCGATCGAGGTTTACCCGGCAGGGACAGCACCGGGGAGCTGTTTTTT. Amino acid sequence: CASSDRGLPGRDSTGELFF.

The rearrangement joins TRBV19 to TRBJ2-1; possibly TRBD2 for D (5 bases). V dropped 2 bases and J dropped 9 bases, with 11 bases sitting between them. The CDR3 has 13 residues. CDR1 is LNHDA, CDR2 SQIVND, per germline (reference sequence). The CDR3 spells CASSINLGSEQFF. Here the CDR3 DNA reads TGTGCCAGTAGTATAAACCTAGGGAGTGAGCAGTTCTTC.

This rearrangement joins TRBV19 to TRBJ2-7; 7 nucleotides align to TRBD1. V was pared by 4 bases and J by 5 bases, with 5 bases of the junction left unmatched. This CDR3 contains 13 residues. Germline values: CDR1 LNHDA, CDR2 SQIVND (reference sequence). The CDR3 DNA sequence: TGTGCCAGTAGTAAGGGGGCAGAAAACGAGCAGTACTTC. Its protein is CASSKGAENEQYF.

The rearrangement joins TRBV2 to TRBJ1-1; no firm D call. Germline V CDR1 and CDR2: SNHLY, FYNNEI. The CDR3 length is 9 residues. V was trimmed by 9 bases and J by 9 bases, leaving 8 bases between them. CDR3: CARGGKAFF. In nucleotides, the CDR3 is TGTGCCAGGGGAGGGAAAGCTTTCTTT.

This sequence joins TRBV7-9 and TRBJ2-2; D not certain. The germline gives CDR1 SEHNR, CDR2 FQNEAQ (reference sequence). The germline V and J ends were trimmed by 6 bases and 2 bases, with 4 bases remaining between them. This CDR3 is 12 amino acids long. The CDR3 nucleotides are TGTGCCAGCAGAATAAACACCGGGGAGCTGTTTTTT. As protein: CASRINTGELFF.

The V call is TRBV6-1, the J call TRBJ1-1; D is perhaps TRBD1 (6 bases). The CDR3 covers 17 residues. The germline CDR1 and CDR2 sequences are MNHNS and SASEGT. Trimming stripped 1 base from V and 5 bases from J, with 20 bases between. The CDR3 sequence is CASSEGSRGGKRTEAFF. In nucleotides, the CDR3 is TGTGCCAGCAGTGAAGGGTCAAGGGGGGGGAAACGGACTGAAGCTTTCTTT.

In its sample, this clone was seen once. This chain connects TRBV29-1 to TRBJ2-1; 7 bases line up with TRBD2. Per the germline V gene, CDR1 is SQVTM and CDR2 is ANQGSEA. This CDR3 region has 12 residues. The V gene end was trimmed by 8 bases and the J gene end by 1 base; junction bases not matched to a gene: 2. CDR3 sequence: CSLRGSYNEQFF. CDR3 in DNA: TGCAGCCTGCGGGGGTCCTACAATGAGCAGTTCTTC.

This chain joins TRBV19 and TRBJ2-1; TRBD2 aligns across 12 bases. CDR3 length equals 14 residues. Germline-derived CDR1 and CDR2 are LNHDA and SQIVND (reference sequence). The V gene end was trimmed by 7 bases and the J gene end by 8 bases; junction bases not matched to a gene: 6. This CDR3 is CASTAGTSGHEQFF. The DNA for the CDR3 is TGTGCCAGTACCGCCGGGACTAGCGGGCATGAGCAGTTCTTC.

This clone was seen just once. The chain links TRBV11-2 to TRBJ2-7; 8 bases match TRBD2. The CDR3 is made up of 13 amino acids. Trimming cost V 6 bases and J 6 bases; bases outside gene matches: 7. Germline loops: CDR1 SGHAT, CDR2 FQNNGV. CDR3 sequence: CASRSAGTSEQYF. CDR3 DNA sequence: TGTGCCAGCAGGTCGGCCGGGACTAGCGAGCAGTACTTC.

The V gene is TRBV6-5, the J gene TRBJ2-1; the D gene is possibly TRBD1 (6 bases). The germline gives CDR1 MNHEY, CDR2 SVGAGI. The CDR3 has 13 residues. With 5 bases removed from V and 9 bases from J, the gap between germline ends came to 14 bases. The CDR3 DNA reads TGTGCCAGCAGTACACAGGGCCCGGGTGAGCAGTTCTTC. Translation gives CASSTQGPGEQFF.

The genes are TRBV6-1 and TRBJ1-2; no clear D. The CDR3 length is 12 residues. Germline CDR1 reads MNHNS; CDR2 reads SASEGT. Trimming shortened V by 4 bases and J by 3 bases, and 6 bases separated the two germline ends. In DNA, the CDR3 is TGTGCCAGCAGTGTTTCAGACTATGGCTACACCTTC. This gives the protein CASSVSDYGYTF.

This clone was seen more than once but under ten times. The V call is TRBV20-1, the J call TRBJ1-1; D ambiguous. V was pared by 2 bases and J by 10 bases, with 11 bases between. The CDR3 totals 11 residues. Germline V gives CDR1 DFQATT, CDR2 SNEGSKA (reference sequence). The CDR3 coding sequence is TGCAGTGCTAGACCCCTGTCGAGAGCTTTCTTT. It codes for CSARPLSRAFF.

J is TRBJ2-7 and V is TRBV6-1; possibly TRBD2 for D (5 bases). Germline V CDR1 and CDR2: MNHNS, SASEGT. V gave up 0 bases and J gave up 0 bases, with 9 bases separating them. The CDR3 is 15 residues long. The CDR3 is CASSEATGSSYEQYF. The CDR3 nucleotides read TGTGCCAGCAGTGAAGCCACGGGGAGCTCCTACGAGCAGTACTTC.

In its sample, this clone was seen a few times. The CDR3 reads CASSEMSGGLPQHF. In DNA form, the CDR3 reads TGTGCCAGCAGTGAAATGTCAGGGGGCCTGCCCCAGCATTTT. J is TRBJ1-5 and V is TRBV2; 8 bases agree with TRBD1. With V trimmed by 2 bases and J by 9 bases, 6 bases remained unmatched. The germline CDR1 and CDR2 sequences are SNHLY and FYNNEI. This CDR3 comprises 14 residues.

This clone occurred once. The V and J genes are TRBV29-1 and TRBJ2-7; no clear D gene. Germline V gene sequence: CDR1 SQVTM, CDR2 ANQGSEA. The CDR3 is made up of 12 amino acids. Trimming took 2 bases from V and 2 from J, leaving 7 bases between them. The CDR3 loop is CSVELLPYEQYF. In nucleotides, the CDR3 is TGCAGCGTTGAACTCCTCCCCTACGAGCAGTACTTC.

The rearrangement links TRBV19 to TRBJ1-5; a possible D gene is TRBD1 (6 bases). With 4 bases removed from V and 4 bases from J, the gap between germline ends came to 8 bases. The germline V gene encodes CDR1 LNHDA and CDR2 SQIVND (reference sequence). The CDR3 contains 13 residues. The CDR3 protein is CASSNDRNQPQHF. Written as DNA, the CDR3 is TGTGCCAGTAGTAATGACAGGAATCAGCCCCAGCATTTT.

V usage is TRBV11-2 and J usage is TRBJ2-1; TRBD2 matches 12 bases. CDR1 SGHAT and CDR2 FQNNGV come from the germline V gene. Trimming cost V 5 bases and J 5 bases; bases outside gene matches: 7. The CDR3 has 16 amino acids. The CDR3 region has the DNA TGTGCCAGCAGCCCTACTGGACTAGCGGGGAACAATGAGCAGTTCTTC. The encoded protein is CASSPTGLAGNNEQFF.

The chain combines TRBV7-9 with TRBJ2-1; TRBD1 matches 7 bases. V was pared by 1 base and J by 4 bases, with 4 bases of the junction left unmatched. CDR3 length: 15 amino acids. Germline V gives CDR1 SEHNR, CDR2 FQNEAQ (reference sequence). CDR3: CASSLEGTVYNEQFF. CDR3 bases: TGTGCCAGCAGCTTAGAGGGGACAGTATACAATGAGCAGTTCTTC.

The chain recombines TRBV5-5 with TRBJ2-7; maybe TRBD1 (6 bases). V dropped 0 bases and J dropped 4 bases, with 11 bases sitting between them. This CDR3 spans 14 amino acids. From germline, CDR1 is SGHKS and CDR2 YYEKEE (reference sequence). The DNA for the CDR3 is TGTGCCAGCAGCTTGGCCAGGGGATGGTACGAGCAGTACTTC. It codes for CASSLARGWYEQYF.

The genes are TRBV7-2 and TRBJ2-1; the D is unclear. V was shortened by 3 bases and J by 4 bases, with 7 bases between the two germline ends. This CDR3 has 13 amino acids. Germline assignment: CDR1 SGHTA and CDR2 FQGNSA. The CDR3 region has the DNA TGTGCCAGCAGCTTGTTAGAATACAATGAGCAGTTCTTC. This translates into CASSLLEYNEQFF. Filled out from reference TRBV7-2 and TRBJ2-1, the complete variable domain reads GAGVSQSPSNKVTEKGKDVELRCDPISGHTALYWYRQSLGQGLEFLIYFQGNSAPDKSGLPSDRFSAERTGGSVSTLTIQRTQQEDSAVYLCASSLLEYNEQFFGPGTRLTVL.